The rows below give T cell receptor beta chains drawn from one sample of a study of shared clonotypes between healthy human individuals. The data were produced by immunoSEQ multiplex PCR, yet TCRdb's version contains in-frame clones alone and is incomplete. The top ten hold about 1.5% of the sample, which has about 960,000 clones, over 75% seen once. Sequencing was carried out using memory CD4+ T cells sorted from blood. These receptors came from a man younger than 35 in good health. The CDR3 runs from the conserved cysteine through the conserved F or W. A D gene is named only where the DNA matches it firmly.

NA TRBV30 CAWNTLYGYTF
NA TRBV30 CAWSRSAVGNTIYF
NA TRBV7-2 CASSLAASPLPNNEQFF
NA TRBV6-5 CASSQGGPYGYTF
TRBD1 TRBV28 CASSSSDRGGDEQFF
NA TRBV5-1 CASSTRGETQYF
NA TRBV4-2 CASSPEWGDEQYF
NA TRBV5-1 CASSITNNEQFF
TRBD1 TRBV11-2 CASSPDRAQGYTF
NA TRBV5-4 CASSLRMAGTTDTQYF
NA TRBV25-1 CASSDRFGQPQHF
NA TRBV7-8 CASSRSETRDGYTF
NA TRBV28 CASSPPWNNYGYTF
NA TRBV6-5 CASSYDRNQPQHF
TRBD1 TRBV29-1 CSVERGRNTEAFF
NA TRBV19 CASTAAHASTDTQYF
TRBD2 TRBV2 CASSEEGYRGTTQYF
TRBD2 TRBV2 CASKTSGNTGELFF
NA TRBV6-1 CASRTGQDSNQPQHF
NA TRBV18 CASSPTGSHGYTF
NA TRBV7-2 CASSGPVQGWNEKLFF
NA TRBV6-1 CASSGGQFTYEQYF
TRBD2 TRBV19 CASKELAGEETQYF
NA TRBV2 CASSDGQIYGYTF
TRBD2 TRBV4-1 CASSQEGLAGFIAKNIQYF
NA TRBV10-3 CAITAGGTDTQYF
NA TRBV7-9 CASSPIMNEQFF
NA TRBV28 CGAFGSGANVLTF
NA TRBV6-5 CASSYMSGYEQYF
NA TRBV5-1 CASSWGGPGNTIYF
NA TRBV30 CAWSGAASTTQYF
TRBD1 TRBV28 CASSGQGQKSPEQYF
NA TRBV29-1 CSAGGASYEQYF
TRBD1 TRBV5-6 CASSFGTGKVMNTEAFF
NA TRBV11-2 CASSPNIARSYNEQFF
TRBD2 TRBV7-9 CASSFLAGVQETQYF
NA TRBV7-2 CASSFDFSEQCF
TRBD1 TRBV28 CASSSRQGRKIF
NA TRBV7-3 CASSLSRDNEQFF
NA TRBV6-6 CASRGGENTEAFF
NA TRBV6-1 CASSERRGDYGYTF
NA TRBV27 CASSFPGHFIGQPQHF
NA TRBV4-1 CASSLQAGNSYEQYF
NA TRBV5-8 CASSSRRAEQYF